The present T cell receptor beta chain was sequenced within a study of blood T cell repertoires in COVID-19. Germline V gene lookup returns CDR1 SGHTA and CDR2 FQGTGA. The CDR3 is 13 residues long. Between the trimmed V and J ends, which lost 2 bases and 15 bases, there was a span of 17 bases. The protocol was immunoSEQ multiplex PCR, while the TCRdb copy is restricted to in-frame clones and leaves out a portion. The repertoire consists of over 200,000 clones, with around 88% occurring once and the leading ten covering 3% to 3.5%. The rearrangement links TRBV7-3 to TRBJ2-1, with D tentatively TRBD2 (5 bases). Material: peripheral blood. This sequence originates from a woman in her 30s who had recovered from COVID-19. The CDR3 loop reads CASSLEPTGSLFF. CDR3 bases: TGTGCCAGCAGCTTAGAACCGACTGGGAGCTTGTTCTTC.